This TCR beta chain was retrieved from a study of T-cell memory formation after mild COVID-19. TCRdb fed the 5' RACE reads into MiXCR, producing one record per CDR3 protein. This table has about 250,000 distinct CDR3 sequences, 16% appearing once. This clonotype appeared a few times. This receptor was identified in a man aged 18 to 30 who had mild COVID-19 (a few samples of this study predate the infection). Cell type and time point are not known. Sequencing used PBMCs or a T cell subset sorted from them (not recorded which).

The CDR3 loop reads CASRGGETQYF. DNA of the CDR3: TGTGCCAGCAGGGGGGGAGAGACCCAGTACTTC. The chain combines TRBV12-3 or TRBV12-4 with TRBJ2-5, with TRBD2 as a possible D gene (6 bases). CDR3 length: 11 residues. V dropped 6 bases and J dropped 4 bases, with 6 bases sitting between them.